The T cell receptor (beta chain) described here comes from a study of post-analysis software for immune sequencing data. Study results and limitations: TRBV5-6, TRBV5-1 and TRBV20-1 belonged to a set of a few TRBV segments that were more frequent in patients than controls.

The TCR beta cDNA libraries carried unique molecular identifiers. TCRdb passed the PCR reads through MiXCR, listing each CDR3 protein once. This sample has about 430,000 distinct CDR3 sequences; 30% to 45% occur once, and the top ten carry 7.6%. With regard to this clonotype: Its specificity is not known.

This CDR3 comprises 14 residues. From germline, CDR1 is MNHEY and CDR2 SVGEGT. The clonotype was recovered from a girl aged 2 to 9 with multiple sclerosis. The sequenced sample consisted of blood. The rearrangement joins TRBV6-2 or TRBV6-3 to TRBJ2-4; TRBD2 aligns across 8 bases. The J call is doubtful: the DNA matches TRBJ2-5 better. The CDR3 DNA reads as TGTGCCAGCAACCCAGCGGGAGTACAGGAGACCCAGTACTTC. Translation: CASNPAGVQETQYF.